This T cell receptor beta chain stems from a study of blood T cell repertoires in COVID-19. Overall study context: From the United States, Italy and Spain came samples of acute and convalescent COVID-19. PBMCs, B-cell-depleted T cells, or T cells provided the cDNA or gDNA that made up the material.

Profiling relied on immunoSEQ multiplex PCR, and the TCRdb table lists in-frame clones only, not all of them. The sample holds about 200,000 clones, around 81% seen once. The CDR3 has 15 residues. Germline loops: CDR1 SGHNT, CDR2 YYREEE (reference sequence). The V and J ends lost 4 bases and 3 bases, in that order; junction bases with no gene match: 6. The origin of this receptor is a man between 60 and 70 years old with COVID-19, enrolled during active disease. The rearrangement links TRBV5-4 to TRBJ1-3, with 8 bases fitting TRBD1. Sequenced input: peripheral blood. CDR3 sequence: CASSQDRVRGNTIYF. The CDR3, as DNA: TGTGCCAGCAGCCAGGACAGGGTTCGTGGAAACACCATATATTTT.